This T cell receptor beta chain was observed in a study of Tregs in tolerant kidney transplant recipients. Notes on the study in general: Expanding Tregs on activated donor B cells appeared to best identify donor-specific TCRbeta clones. In tolerant patients, donor-specific Tregs outgrew total Tregs, suggesting antigen-driven expansion. Biological reproducibility was not directly addressed, but technical replication error appeared minimal.

On this clone itself: Antigen: not known.

Only in-frame clones appear in the TCRdb table, and some are missing; sequencing was by immunoSEQ multiplex PCR. The table lists tens of thousands of clones, about 89% of them singletons. Mixed chimerism was transient after nonmyeloablative marrow transplants from related graft donors. Unstimulated regulatory T cells (CD4+CD25+CD127-), CD4+CD25- non-regulatory cells, CD4 and CD8 cells were FACS-sorted from thawed PBMCs. V was cut by 0 bases and J by 0 bases, with 9 bases left in between. The CDR3 is 16 residues long. Germline V lookup: CDR1 SGHAT, CDR2 FQNNGV. Here the sequenced sample was CD8+ T cells from blood (PBMCs), taken 24 months after the transplant. This clonotype was sampled from a human patient who received a combined kidney and bone marrow transplant. Some T cells may originate from the graft donor. The chain couples TRBV11-2 to TRBJ2-1; the D gene is possibly TRBD2 (6 bases). CDR3 nucleotide sequence: TGTGCCAGCAGCTTAGATCCCGGGGGCTCCTACAATGAGCAGTTCTTC. This translates into CASSLDPGGSYNEQFF.